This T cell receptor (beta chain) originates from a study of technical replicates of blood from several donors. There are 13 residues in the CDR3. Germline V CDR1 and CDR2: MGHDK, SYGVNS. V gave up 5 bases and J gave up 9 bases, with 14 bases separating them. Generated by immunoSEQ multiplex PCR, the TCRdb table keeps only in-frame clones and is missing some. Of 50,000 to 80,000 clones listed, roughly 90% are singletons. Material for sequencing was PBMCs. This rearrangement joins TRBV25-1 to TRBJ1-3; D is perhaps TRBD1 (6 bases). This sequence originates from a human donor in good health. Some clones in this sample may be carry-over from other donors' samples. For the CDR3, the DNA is TGTGCCAGCAGTCGGGACCTGGGGGCCACCATATATTTT. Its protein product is CASSRDLGATIYF. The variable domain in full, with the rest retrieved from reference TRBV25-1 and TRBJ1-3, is EADIYQTPRYLVIGTGKKITLECSQTMGHDKMYWYQQDPGMELHLIHYSYGVNSTEKGDLSSESTVSRIRTEHFPLTLESARPSHTSQYLCASSRDLGATIYFGEGSWLTVV.